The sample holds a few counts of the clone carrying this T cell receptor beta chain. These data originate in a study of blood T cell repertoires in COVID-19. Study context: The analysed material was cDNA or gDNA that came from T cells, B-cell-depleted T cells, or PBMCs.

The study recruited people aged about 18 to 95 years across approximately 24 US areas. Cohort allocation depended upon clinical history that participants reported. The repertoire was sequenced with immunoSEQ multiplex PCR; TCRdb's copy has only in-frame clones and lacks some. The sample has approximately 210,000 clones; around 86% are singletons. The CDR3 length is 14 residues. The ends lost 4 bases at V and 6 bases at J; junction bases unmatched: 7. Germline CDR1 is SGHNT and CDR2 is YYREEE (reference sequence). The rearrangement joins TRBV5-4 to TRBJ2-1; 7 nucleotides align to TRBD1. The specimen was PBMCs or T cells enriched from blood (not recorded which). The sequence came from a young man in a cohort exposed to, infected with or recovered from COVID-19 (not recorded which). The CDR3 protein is CASSLPNRGNEQFF. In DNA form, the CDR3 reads TGTGCCAGCAGCCTACCAAACAGGGGCAATGAGCAGTTCTTC. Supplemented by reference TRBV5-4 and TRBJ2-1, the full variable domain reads ETGVTQSPTHLIKTRGQQVTLRCSSQSGHNTVSWYQQALGQGPQFIFQYYREEENGRGNFPPRFSGLQFPNYSSELNVNALELDDSALYLCASSLPNRGNEQFFGPGTRLTVL.